A single TCR beta chain is shown here with its context. The data originate from a study of blood T cell repertoires in COVID-19. About the research overall: Samples representing acute and convalescent COVID-19 were sourced from the United States, Italy and Spain. Sample material is recorded as cDNA or gDNA derived from T cells, B-cell-depleted T cells, or PBMCs.

The authors' processing: Reference gene primer amplification yielded estimated nucleated cell counts. Sequenced by immunoSEQ multiplex PCR; TCRdb stores in-frame clones only, minus some. That table furnishes V, J and clone size, whereas the DNA furnished D and trimming. The table lists around 19,000 clones, approximately 90% of them singletons. V lost 4 bases and J 2 bases, leaving 8 bases between the germline ends. This CDR3 region has 14 residues. Germline CDR1 and CDR2: SEHNR and FQNEAQ (reference sequence). Sequenced material: peripheral blood. The J gene is TRBJ2-2, the V gene TRBV7-9; maybe TRBD1 (6 bases). The TCR sequence derives from a human donor in a cohort sampled during active COVID-19. The donor label of this sample is uncertain. The CDR3 loop reads CASSWDTNTGELFF. Here the CDR3 DNA reads TGTGCCAGCAGCTGGGACACCAACACCGGGGAGCTGTTTTTT.